This T cell receptor (beta chain) was identified during a study of blood T cell repertoires in COVID-19 (dated by TCRdb to about 2020). Study-level background: Collaborator samples came from the United States, Italy and Spain and covered acute and convalescent phases of COVID-19. Subjects who had been exposed to COVID-19, were actively infected with it, or had recovered from it provided the deeply sampled blood TCRbeta repertoires that made up the dataset. The samples were drawn from two sources: the first 160 participants of the ongoing ImmuneRACE study, and 1,000 to 1,500 subjects contributed by 6 global collaborators. The material from the prospective study consisted of cDNA or gDNA derived from T cells, B-cell-depleted T cells, or PBMCs. Sample metadata almost always included a de-identified subject ID, COVID-19 status, age in years and sex. Where HLA class I and class II types were available, the types were taken from metadata supplied by the sample provider, not from assay-based typing. A freely available public database, intended as a resource for researchers studying the immune response to SARS-CoV-2, is where the repertoires were released.

The paper as a whole reports these results and caveats: The amount of clinical and demographic metadata varied by source and participant and was provided uncurated.

Each collaborating institution followed its own protocols to collect whole blood in K2EDTA tubes. For TCRbeta analysis, collaborators shipped samples in one of three forms: frozen whole blood, isolated PBMCs, or DNA extracted from either of those sample types. The immunoSEQ Assay, a bias-controlled multiplex PCR, was used to amplify TCRbeta CDR3 regions from genomic DNA. Under the source paper's analysis protocol: The number of nucleated cells in each sample was estimated by amplification of reference gene primers within the assay. To quantify the absolute abundance of each unique TCRbeta CDR3 rearrangement, sequence reads were collapsed and filtered. For each sample, productive Simpson clonality was calculated as the square root of Simpson's diversity index over productive rearrangements. In TCRdb, the immuneACCESS table is reduced to in-frame sequences with V and J assigned. These tables do not hold every clone; where another copy was compared, an unresolved V gene accounts for under half, and the others remain unexplained. For V, J and clone size, that table is used; D and trimming come from the DNA. The sample yields 110,000 to 150,000 clones; more than 65% were counted once. The ten largest clonotypes hold roughly 7.3% of the sample.

With regard to this clone: Its antigen is currently not known. No clone much larger than this one lies a single base away; base qualities are absent.

Trimming takes 2 bases off V and 8 bases off J; junction bases not matched to a gene: 4. The CDR3 runs 14 residues from the cysteine to the phenylalanine. Of all the DNA, just the CDR3 is kept, 42 bases in frame from base 1. In the germline V gene, CDR1 corresponds to MDHEN and CDR2 to SYDVKM. The rearrangement joined TRBV28 to TRBJ1-4, with 8 bases in between that match TRBD1. The specimen was peripheral blood. The sequence was obtained from a human donor in a cohort sampled during active COVID-19. The nucleotide sequence is TGTGCCAGCAGTTTAACAGGGGGAAGGGAAAAACTGTTTTTT. Its amino acids are CASSLTGGREKLFF.